This T cell receptor (beta chain) stems from a study of beta chain features in type 1 diabetes. The isolated RNA, all of it, was reverse transcribed, so expressed TCRB transcripts were what got sequenced. Clones were read by immunoSEQ multiplex PCR, and TCRdb kept only the in-frame ones, dropping some. Altogether more than 250,000 clones are present, about 20% being singletons, with the ten largest covering around 0.028%. Whole-study results and caveats: Sequencing the cDNA could make cells with high TCR expression show up more than they should. People with Type 1 diabetes carried modestly yet significantly shorter TCRB CDR3s in all four CD4+ subsets. Type 1 diabetes patients had fewer VDJ junction insertions and more deletions. Sampled from patients, naive, central memory and Treg TCRB repertoires appeared more similar than those sampled from healthy donors.

Germline V CDR1 and CDR2: SGHNT, YYREEE (reference sequence). Trimming removed 4 bases at V and 3 bases at J, with 10 bases between. This CDR3 region has 13 residues. Sorting of CD4+ naive, central memory, regulatory and stem cell-like memory cells was performed via CD45RO/CCR7/CD25/CD127/CD95/CD27. As concerns this clone: Its specificity is not known.

This receptor was identified in a woman in her thirties or forties with type 1 diabetes. The rearrangement links TRBV5-4 to TRBJ1-1; the D gene is possibly TRBD1 (5 bases). What was sequenced was naive CD4+ T cells from blood. The CDR3 bases are TGTGCCAGCAGCCCCCAGGGTTACACTGAAGCTTTCTTT. As protein: CASSPQGYTEAFF.